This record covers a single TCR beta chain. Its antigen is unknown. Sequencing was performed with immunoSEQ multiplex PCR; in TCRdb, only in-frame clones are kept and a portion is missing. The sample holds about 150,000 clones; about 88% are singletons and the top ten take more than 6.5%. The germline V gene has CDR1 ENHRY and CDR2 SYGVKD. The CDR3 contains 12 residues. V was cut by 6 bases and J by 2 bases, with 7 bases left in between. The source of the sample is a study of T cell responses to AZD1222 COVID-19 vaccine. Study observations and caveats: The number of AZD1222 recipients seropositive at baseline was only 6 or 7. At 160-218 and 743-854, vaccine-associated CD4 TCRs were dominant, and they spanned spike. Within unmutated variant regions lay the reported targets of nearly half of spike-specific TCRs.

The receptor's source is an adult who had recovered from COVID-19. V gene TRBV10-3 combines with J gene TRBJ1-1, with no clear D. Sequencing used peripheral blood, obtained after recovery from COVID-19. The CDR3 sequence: CAIRAYNTEAFF. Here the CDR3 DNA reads TGTGCCATCAGGGCTTACAACACTGAAGCTTTCTTT.